These 8 T cell receptor beta chains were sequenced from one sample in a study of T-cell memory formation after mild COVID-19. MiXCR was run by TCRdb on the 5' RACE reads, yielding one entry per CDR3 protein. The table shows over 300,000 distinct CDR3 sequences, with 20% to 25% occurring only once. The sequenced material came from PBMCs or a T cell subset sorted from them (not recorded which). Receptors were obtained from a man aged 18 to 29 who had mild COVID-19 (a few samples of this study predate the infection). Cell type and time point are not known.

The rearrangement joins TRBV28 to TRBJ2-1, with TRBD2 identical over 9 bases. This CDR3 region has 15 residues. In germline, CDR1 is MDHEN, CDR2 SYDVKM. V was clipped by 6 bases and J by 7 bases; unmatched bases: 10. Written as DNA, the CDR3 is TGTGCCAGCAGCGCGGGAGCGGGGGGAGTAAATGAGCAGTTCTTC. This translates into CASSAGAGGVNEQFF.

This clonotype showed up just a few times. V and J are TRBV5-6 and TRBJ1-1; D is ambiguous. The CDR3 is 15 residues long. V gave up 3 bases and J gave up 7 bases, with 19 bases separating them. Germline CDR1 SGHDT, CDR2 YYEEEE. CDR3 nucleotide sequence: TGTGCCAGCAGCTCTCACCCAGTGTCGGTTGGTGAAGCTTTCTTT. Protein sequence: CASSSHPVSVGEAFF.

V is TRBV12-3 or TRBV12-4 and J is TRBJ1-1, with D possibly matching TRBD1 (5 bases). Trimming removed 7 bases from V and 6 bases from J, with 15 bases in between. The CDR3 is made up of 13 amino acids. CDR3 protein: CASTLAGLSEAFF. As DNA, the CDR3 is TGTGCCAGCACCCTAGCAGGGCTCTCTGAAGCTTTCTTT.

There are many counts of this clonotype. V gene TRBV20-1 combines with J gene TRBJ2-7, with D possibly being TRBD2 (6 bases). V dropped 0 bases and J dropped 7 bases, with 13 bases sitting between them. There are 13 residues in the CDR3. From germline, CDR1 is DFQATT and CDR2 SNEGSKA (reference sequence). This CDR3 reads CSARDYGTGEQYV. Written as DNA, the CDR3 is TGCAGTGCTAGAGATTATGGGACTGGGGAGCAGTACGTC.

This clonotype turned up a few times. V and J are TRBV20-1 and TRBJ1-1; weak D call: TRBD1 (5 bases). This CDR3 is built from 14 residues. Trimming removed 3 bases from V and 1 base from J, with 12 bases in between. From germline, CDR1 is DFQATT and CDR2 SNEGSKA (reference sequence). The DNA for the CDR3 is TGCAGTGCTAGTATGGGTCAGGGGAACACTGAAGCTTTCTTT. Translating gives CSASMGQGNTEAFF.

This clonotype was seen more than once but under ten times. Written as DNA, the CDR3 is TGTGCCAGCAGTTGGGACATTCCGAGCAATCAGCCCCAGCATTTT. Translation: CASSWDIPSNQPQHF. The chain is built from TRBV6-6 and TRBJ1-5; TRBD1 might be the D (6 bases). CDR1 MNHNY and CDR2 SVGAGI come from the germline V gene (reference sequence). With 4 bases removed from V and 1 base from J, the gap between germline ends came to 11 bases. The CDR3 is 15 residues long.

This sequence joins TRBV5-1 and TRBJ1-2; TRBD1 agrees at 12 bases. From germline, CDR1 is SGHRS and CDR2 YFSETQ. This CDR3 has 16 residues. After removal of 1 base from V and 6 bases from J, the junction contained 7 bases not matched to a gene. CDR3 sequence: CASSLYTGQGADGYTF. Here the CDR3 DNA reads TGCGCCAGCAGCTTGTACACGGGACAGGGGGCAGATGGCTACACCTTC. The complete variable domain, with remaining parts taken from reference TRBV5-1 and TRBJ1-2, reads KAGVTQTPRYLIKTRGQQVTLSCSPISGHRSVSWYQQTPGQGLQFLFEYFSETQRNKGNFPGRFSGRQFSNSRSEMNVSTLELGDSALYLCASSLYTGQGADGYTFGSGTRLTVV.

Written as DNA, the CDR3 is TGTGCCAGCAGCGCAGGGGTAGCGGGGGGTTACTACAATGAGCAGTTCTTC. Protein product: CASSAGVAGGYYNEQFF. The genes are TRBV7-8 and TRBJ2-1; 10 bases map to TRBD2. Germline V gives CDR1 SGHVS, CDR2 FQNEAQ. This CDR3 has 17 residues. The junction had 10 bases not matched to a gene; V was cut back by 5 bases and J by 3 bases.